The sequence of this TCR beta chain was determined in a study of T cells in Graves' hyperthyroidism and ophthalmopathy. The study's findings and limits: Progression to ophthalmopathy was predicted a median of approximately 6.4 months early.

TCR beta CDR3 regions were amplified from RNA. The TCR CDR3 first-round RT-PCR relied on the HTBI primer set. TCRdb redid the calling of the multiplex PCR reads with MiXCR, one entry per CDR3 protein. The sample holds around 570,000 distinct CDR3 sequences, about 20% seen once. The CDR3 has 14 amino acids. From germline, CDR1 is SGHVS and CDR2 FQNEAQ. Trimming took 5 bases from V and 5 from J, leaving 15 bases between them. Patients having uncontrolled infection, another autoimmune disease, pregnancy or lactation were not included. At least ten counts were recorded for this clonotype. The antigen remains unidentified.

Sequencing was carried out using blood. The receptor comes from a man between 35 and 55 years old with Graves' ophthalmopathy. The chain combines TRBV7-8 with TRBJ2-5; D is unclear. CDR3 loop: CASSLALVSETQYF. Written as DNA, the CDR3 is TGTGCCAGCAGCCTTGCTCTAGTATCCGAGACCCAGTACTTC.